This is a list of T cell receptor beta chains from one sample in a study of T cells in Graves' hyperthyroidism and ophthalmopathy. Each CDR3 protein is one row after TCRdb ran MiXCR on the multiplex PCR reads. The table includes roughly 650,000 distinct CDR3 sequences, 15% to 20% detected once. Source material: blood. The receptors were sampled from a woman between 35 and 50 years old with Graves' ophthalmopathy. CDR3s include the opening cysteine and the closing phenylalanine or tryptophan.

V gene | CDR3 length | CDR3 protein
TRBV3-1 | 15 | CASSQDEGSYNEQFF
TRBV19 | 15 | CASVDRGTSTDTQYF
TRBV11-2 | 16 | CASSLPSGGTQETQYF
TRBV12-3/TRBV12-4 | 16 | CASSPWGLAGVGEQFF
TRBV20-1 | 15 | CSAREDLSAKNIQYF
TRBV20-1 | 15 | CSASNPGLAKNIQYF
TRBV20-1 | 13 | CSARSQNYNEQFF
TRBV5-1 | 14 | CASSLVGGATEAFF
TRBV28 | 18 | CASNPKSDRDGDTDTQYF
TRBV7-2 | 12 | CASSLDRGTQYF
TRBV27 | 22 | CASSLSFLQYSQQGAAFVEQFF
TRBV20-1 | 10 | CSAVAETQYF
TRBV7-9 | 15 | CAVPPDEKETDTQYF
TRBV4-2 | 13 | CASSQVPESPLHF
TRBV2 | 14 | CASQFTISGEKLFF
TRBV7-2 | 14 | CASSRRLGYNEQFF
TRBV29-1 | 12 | CSVEPRPDEQYF
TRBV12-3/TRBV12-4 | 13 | CASSLEGYYGYTF
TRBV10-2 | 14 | CASQGQGATDTQYF
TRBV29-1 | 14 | CSARTSGKSETQYF
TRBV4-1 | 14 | CASRTGAWNTEAFF
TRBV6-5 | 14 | CASSYVDRAYGYTF
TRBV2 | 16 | CASSGMGQGNGNTIYF
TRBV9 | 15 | CASSVDGGRVYEQYF
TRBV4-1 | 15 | CASSPGHGPTDTQYF
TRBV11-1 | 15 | CASSSAKGLQETQYF
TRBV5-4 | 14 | CASSTGQQAHEQYF
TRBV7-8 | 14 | CASSSGVGQETQYF
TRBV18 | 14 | CASSTGSHNQPQHF
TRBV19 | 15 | CASRPQGVGNQPQHF
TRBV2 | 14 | CASSEVPGNQPQHF
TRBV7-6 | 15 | CASSLSSVYTGELFF
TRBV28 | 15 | CASSGQGAIGQPQHF
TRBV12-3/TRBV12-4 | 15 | CASSLAGLRGETQYF
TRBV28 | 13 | CASRKLRGTEAFF
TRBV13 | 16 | CASSSGGGSYNSPLHF
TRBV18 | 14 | CASSPGPSKREQFF
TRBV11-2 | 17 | CASSPGRDWGRGDTQYF
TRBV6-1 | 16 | CASSYGLGQGSTEAFF
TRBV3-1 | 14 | CASSLQVGNTEAFF
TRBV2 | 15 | CASTAGDANTGELFF
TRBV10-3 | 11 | CAISEGGPQFF
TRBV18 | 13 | CASSQGLAMELFF
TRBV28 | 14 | CATQRGASTDTQYF
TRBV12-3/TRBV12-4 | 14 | CASSLVGRGQPQHF
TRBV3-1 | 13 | CASSQQIDTEAFF
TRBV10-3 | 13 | CAISAGVGYEQYF
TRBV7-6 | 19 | CASSFMASGVPPYTDTQYF
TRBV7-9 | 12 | CASSLVLGPLHF
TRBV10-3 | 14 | CAIWDRGNNSPLHF
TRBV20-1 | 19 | CSARDPRDRGQGSNQPQHF
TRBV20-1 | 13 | CSASGGNQETQYF
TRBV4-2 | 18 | CASSPRNGLPATNEKLFF
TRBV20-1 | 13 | CSASSRGTNIQYF